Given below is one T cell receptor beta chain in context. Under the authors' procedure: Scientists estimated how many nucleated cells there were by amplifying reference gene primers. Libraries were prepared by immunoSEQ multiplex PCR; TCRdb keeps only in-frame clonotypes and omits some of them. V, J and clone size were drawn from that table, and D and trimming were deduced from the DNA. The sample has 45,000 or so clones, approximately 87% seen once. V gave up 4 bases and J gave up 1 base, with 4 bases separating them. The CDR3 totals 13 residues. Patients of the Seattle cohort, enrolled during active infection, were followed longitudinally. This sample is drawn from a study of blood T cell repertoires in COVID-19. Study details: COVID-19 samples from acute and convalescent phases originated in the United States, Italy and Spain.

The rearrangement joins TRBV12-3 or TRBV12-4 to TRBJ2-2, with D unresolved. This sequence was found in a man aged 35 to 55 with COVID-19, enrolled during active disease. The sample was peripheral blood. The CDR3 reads CASSSLNTGELFF. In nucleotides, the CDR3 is TGTGCCAGCAGTTCCTTGAACACCGGGGAGCTGTTTTTT.